The T cell receptor beta chain under discussion was sequenced for a study of shared clonotypes between healthy human individuals. Study-wide context: The people who gave samples were a couple of women and a few men aged 18 to 49. The study used three CD4 naive, three CD4 memory, two CD8 naive and one CD8 memory plate per donor.

Measured with immunoSEQ multiplex PCR; TCRdb has only the in-frame clones, and not every one. The sample has about 730,000 clones, roughly 72% seen once. The CDR3 is made up of 15 amino acids. Germline-derived CDR1 and CDR2 are MNHEY and SMNVEV (reference sequence). V shed 6 bases and J 2 bases; nucleotides not matched to a gene: 3. V gene TRBV27 combines with J gene TRBJ2-6; TRBD2 agrees at 8 bases. The specimen sequenced was memory CD4+ T cells sorted from blood. Subset specified: CD45RA-negative fraction. The TCR was taken from a woman aged 30 to 39 in good health. The CDR3 sequence: CASRTGGAGANVLTF. The CDR3 DNA reads TGTGCCAGCAGGACGGGGGGGGCTGGGGCCAACGTCCTGACTTTC.